Below, one T cell receptor (beta chain) is given with its context. This clonotype showed up many times. Its recognized antigen is unknown. It has no much larger one-base neighbor in the sample; base qualities were not kept. The time point label, as the study defines it: newly diagnosed GD, antithyroid drugs for less than 3 months. For both TCR sequencing and RNA sequencing, RNA was extracted from PBMCs using TRIzol. The diagnosis of Graves' disease was made according to American Thyroid Association guidelines. Recruitment of patients was carried out at an endocrinology department in Xi'an, China. From each patient, around 9.3 milliliters of peripheral blood was collected into an EDTA anticoagulant tube. PBMCs were isolated by Ficoll Paque Plus density gradient separation without further T cell sorting. RNA quality was checked with an Agilent 2100 Bioanalyzer and agarose gel, and concentration with a NanoDrop 2000.

The CDR3 sequence holds 16 residues, the cysteine and phenylalanine included. Kept here is only the CDR3 DNA, which spans 48 bases and is read in frame from base 1. CDR1 and CDR2 (MNHEY, SMNVEV) derive from the germline V gene (reference sequence). V has 4 bases trimmed and J has 0 bases trimmed; junction bases matching no gene number 6. This sample is drawn from a study of regulatory T cells in long-lasting Graves disease (dated by TCRdb to about 2021). With respect to the entire study: Antithyroid drugs had been taken for less than 3 months by newly diagnosed Graves' disease patients. This study used TCR sequencing and RNA sequencing of peripheral blood to compare persistent Graves' disease patients against newly diagnosed Graves' disease patients. The study was registered as a clinical trial and conducted in China. A total of about 33 samples underwent TCR sequencing, from some 13 patients with persistent Graves' disease and approximately 20 patients with newly diagnosed Graves' disease.

Results and caveats for the whole study, not just this receptor: Sequencing and analysis were restricted to the TCR beta chain. The study examined only peripheral blood because the primary lesion, thyroid tissue, could not be accessed. TRBV28, TRBJ1-2 and TRBJ2-5 were preferentially used in persistent disease, while TRBV20-1 and TRBJ2-1 were favored in newly diagnosed disease. Lower TCR Shannon entropy and fewer highly expanded clones were observed in persistent Graves' disease patients than in newly diagnosed patients, which suggested clonal expansion. The authors acknowledged the small sample size as a limitation that may reduce accuracy. More public clonotypes were shared among persistent patients (fewer than 3,000) than among newly diagnosed patients (just under 1,000).

Libraries were made using multiplex PCR. The sequencing machine was an Illumina HiSeq 4000. iRepertoire HTBI primers and Arm-PCR amplification of CDR3 regions were used to construct TCR beta libraries. Before sequencing, the PCR products underwent gel purification. The study's processing was this. Across samples, about 64 TRBV and 13 to 15 TRBJ segments were identified and used for gene usage analysis of CDR3 amino acid clonotypes. Filtered high-quality paired reads were merged into contigs using COPE and FqMerger. BLAST was used to align contigs to IMGT TRBV, TRBD and TRBJ reference genes, and CDR3 was defined according to IMGT. Any clonotype with a frequency above 0.1% was counted as a highly expanded clone. Shannon entropy was used to measure repertoire diversity, and the Gini coefficient was used to measure V-J evenness. Public clonotypes were defined as clonotypes shared by more than one individual. The raw public data were reprocessed by TCRdb itself: fastp quality trimming at Q25, MiXCR clonotype calling, in-frame beta chains only. Rows with one shared CDR3 protein collapse into an entry with the most common genes and DNA. The V and J calls and clone size are TCRdb's, not the authors'. This sample gives 350,000 to 550,000 distinct CDR3 sequences in total; 16% of them show up just once. About 25% of the sample goes to the ten largest clones.

This sample also appeared in a second study, on T cells in Graves' hyperthyroidism and ophthalmopathy. As the second study states: Stable Graves' hyperthyroidism was defined as no progression to ophthalmopathy during 18 months of follow-up. Hyperthyroidism patients were newly diagnosed, with disease duration under 2 months, and aged 18 to 65 years. Any patient with an uncontrolled infection, another autoimmune disease, pregnancy or lactation was excluded. Diagnoses were based on clinical symptoms, serum thyroxine and TRAb, thyroid ultrasound and orbital computed tomography. For the first round of RT-PCR on the TCR CDR3, the HTBI primer set was used together with the Qiagen OneStep RT-PCR kit. Blood samples also contained most of the expanded thyroid clonotypes (frequency above 0.001), which suggests that blood repertoires may reflect thyroid immune responses. In cross-validation, a model built on a 13 V-J signature told ophthalmopathy apart from stable hyperthyroidism with 85% to 90% sensitivity and approximately 81% specificity, and in testing the same model reached 80%/75%. In validation, the model predicted progression to ophthalmopathy a median of roughly six months before onset, with roughly 70% sensitivity and almost 75% specificity. To identify distinguishing TCR V-J signatures, a discovery cohort of 95 to 100 patients was used, comprising 40 to 45 with Graves' ophthalmopathy and about 59 with stable Graves' hyperthyroidism. Prospective prediction of ophthalmopathy was tested in an independent validation cohort consisting of 18 hyperthyroidism patients and 15 or so patients who later progressed to ophthalmopathy. The approximately 95 discovery patients were divided at random into training and test sets in a 7:3 ratio. The study also compared thyroid tissue and blood T-cell repertoires from more than 5 Graves' hyperthyroidism patients. Following sampling, methimazole starting at 30 mg daily was given to hyperthyroidism patients, and high-dose intravenous methylprednisolone was given to ophthalmopathy patients. Libraries were constructed in a second round of multiplex PCR, after which size selection and purification were performed. Sequencing of the libraries was done on an Illumina HiSeq2000 using paired-end 100 bp reads. SOAPnuke was used to process the raw data, throwing out any read that contained adapters or uncalled bases, had a mean Phred below 15, or lacked an exact constant-primer or identifier match. High-quality paired reads were merged with COPE v1.2.5, and unique nucleotide sequences were defined as clonotypes. Clonotypes were aligned to IMGT TRBV, TRBD and TRBJ reference segments using MiTCR v1.1. Only V-J combinations with frequency above 0.0001, covering about 99% of repertoires, were analysed. A TCS score was defined as the ratio of F50 (clonal expansion) to E x V (chaos), with BLOSUM62-based TCRdist applied between CDR3 peptides within each V-J. Welch's t-statistics and random forest reduced around 550 V-J features to about 13, which were used in a naive Bayes classifier (R e1071). Sample size was not statistically predetermined, and blinding of investigators to group allocation was not performed. According to the paper, TCR Vbeta CDR3 sequencing was carried out on 135 peripheral blood samples, which came from approximately 43 ophthalmopathy, 80 or so hyperthyroidism and roughly 17 progressor patients.

The chain links TRBV27 with TRBJ2-1; 7 bases in the middle match TRBD2. The material sequenced was peripheral blood mononuclear cells (PBMCs), taken at new diagnosis, from a patient treated with antithyroid drugs. This TCR was recovered from a woman aged 18-29 years with Graves disease. Donor details come from another sample of the same person, matched by shared clones. The nucleotide sequence is given as TGTGCCAGCAGTTATAGCGGGCCAAGCTCCTACAATGAGCAGTTCTTC. It encodes CASSYSGPSSYNEQFF.